The T cell receptor (beta chain) under discussion was sequenced for a study of CD8+ T cells in alopecia areata. It was cDNA, reverse transcribed from extracted RNA, that served as the sequencing template. Clones were sequenced by immunoSEQ multiplex PCR, and TCRdb holds only the in-frame ones, with some missing. The sample consists of about 76,000 clones, over 25% of them appearing once. The CDR3 covers 15 residues. In germline, CDR1 is MNHEY, CDR2 SVGAGI. V lost 0 bases to trimming and J lost 0 bases, with 8 bases between them. The study's findings and limits: Among the top 100, expanded CD8+ clones were significantly decreased by tofacitinib, as was scalp clonality. Mice gave a clearer picture of TCR sharing than patients did, possibly for HLA-related reasons. Greater clonality was observed in lesional scalp samples, especially alopecia totalis/universalis, versus normal scalp. Many expanded lesional clones persisted in scalp and blood during tofacitinib.

Treatment described: oral pan-JAK inhibitor, 5-10 mg twice daily. Turning to this clone: Its antigen is as yet unknown.

The sequencing used CD8+ T cells sorted from blood, collected at week 4, from a patient treated with tofacitinib. The source is a human donor with alopecia areata. This chain joins TRBV6-5 and TRBJ1-1, with D perhaps matching TRBD1 (5 bases). This CDR3 reads CASSYSDTMNTEAFF. The DNA of the CDR3 is TGTGCCAGCAGTTACTCGGACACCATGAACACTGAAGCTTTCTTT.